The TCR beta chain under discussion was sequenced for a study of T-cell memory formation after mild COVID-19. On this clonotype: What it binds is unknown.

The CDR3 contains 15 residues. Per the germline V gene, CDR1 is SGHVS and CDR2 is FQNEAQ. V lost 5 bases and J lost 7; bases outside the gene matches: 10. Study conclusions and caveats: Mainly in CM and EM were contracting CD4+ clones; CD8+ were in EMRA.

MiXCR was run by TCRdb on the 5' RACE reads, yielding one entry per CDR3 protein. This table holds under 400,000 distinct CDR3 sequences, over 25% found once. This receptor was taken from an adult woman who had mild COVID-19 (a few samples of this study predate the infection). Cell type and time point are not known. V usage is TRBV7-8 and J usage is TRBJ2-3; TRBD2 aligns across 9 bases. The sequenced material came from PBMCs or a T cell subset sorted from them (not recorded which). CDR3 amino acids: CASSSTRGGLNTQYF. Here the CDR3 DNA reads TGTGCCAGCAGCAGCACGCGGGGGGGATTGAATACGCAGTATTTT.